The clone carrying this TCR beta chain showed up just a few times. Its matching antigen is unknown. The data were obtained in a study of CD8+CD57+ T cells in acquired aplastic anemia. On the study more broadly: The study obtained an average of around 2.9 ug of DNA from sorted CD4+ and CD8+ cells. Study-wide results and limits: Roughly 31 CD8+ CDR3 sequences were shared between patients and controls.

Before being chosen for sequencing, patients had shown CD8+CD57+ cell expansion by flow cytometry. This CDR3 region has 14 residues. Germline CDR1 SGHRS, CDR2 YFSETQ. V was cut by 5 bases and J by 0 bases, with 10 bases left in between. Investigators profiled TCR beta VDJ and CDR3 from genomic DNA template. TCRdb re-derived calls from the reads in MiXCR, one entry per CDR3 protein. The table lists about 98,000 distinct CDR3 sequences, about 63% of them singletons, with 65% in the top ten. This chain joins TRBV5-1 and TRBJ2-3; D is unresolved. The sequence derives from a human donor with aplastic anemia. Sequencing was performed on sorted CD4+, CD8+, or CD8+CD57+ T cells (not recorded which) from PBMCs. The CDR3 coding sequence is TGCGCCAGCAGGGAATCCACTAGCACAGATACGCAGTATTTT. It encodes CASRESTSTDTQYF. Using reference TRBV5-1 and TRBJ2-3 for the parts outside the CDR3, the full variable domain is KAGVTQTPRYLIKTRGQQVTLSCSPISGHRSVSWYQQTPGQGLQFLFEYFSETQRNKGNFPGRFSGRQFSNSRSEMNVSTLELGDSALYLCASRESTSTDTQYFGPGTRLTVL.